The clone carrying this T cell receptor beta chain appeared many times. TCRdb reprocessed the 5' RACE reads via MiXCR and lists one record per CDR3 protein. The repertoire holds approximately 37,000 distinct CDR3 sequences, with around 3.1% as singletons. The sample comes from a study of neurological immune-mediated disorders. Time point reported: longitudinal time-point 1 (baseline). Preparation of the unsorted libraries drew on 2 million PBMCs stored at -80 C. Germline CDR1 MDHEN, CDR2 SYDVKM. With V trimmed by 6 bases and J by 2 bases, 3 bases remained unmatched. This CDR3 has 15 residues. This receptor was identified in a woman aged 60 to 75 with multiple sclerosis. Sequencing used PBMCs. The chain uses TRBV28 and TRBJ2-3, with 12 bases aligning to TRBD2. This CDR3 is CASSLAGGTTDTQYF. The DNA for the CDR3 is TGTGCCAGCAGCCTAGCGGGGGGGACCACAGATACGCAGTATTTT. The full variable domain, its missing parts supplied by reference TRBV28 and TRBJ2-3, is DVKVTQSSRYLVKRTGEKVFLECVQDMDHENMFWYRQDPGLGLRLIYFSYDVKMKEKGDIPEGYSVSREKKERFSLILESASTNQTSMYLCASSLAGGTTDTQYFGPGTRLTVL.